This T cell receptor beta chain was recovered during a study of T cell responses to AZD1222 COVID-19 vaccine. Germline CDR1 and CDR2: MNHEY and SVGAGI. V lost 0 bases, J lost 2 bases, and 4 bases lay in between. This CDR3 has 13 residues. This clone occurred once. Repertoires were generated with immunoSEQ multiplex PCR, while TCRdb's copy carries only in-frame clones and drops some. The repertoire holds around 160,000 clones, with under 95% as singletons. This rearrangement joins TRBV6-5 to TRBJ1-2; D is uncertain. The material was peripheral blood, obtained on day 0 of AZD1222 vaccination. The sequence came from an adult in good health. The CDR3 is CASSYSGNYGYTF. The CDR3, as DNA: TGTGCCAGCAGTTACTCAGGGAACTATGGCTACACCTTC.